This T cell receptor (beta chain) appears in the sequencing data of a study of OX40 agonist ivuxolimab in advanced cancers. TCRdb's table, derived via immunoSEQ multiplex PCR, lists solely in-frame clones and lacks some. Among roughly 15,000 clones listed, about 88% were seen once. CDR3 length: 14 residues. Trimming removed 6 bases at V and 5 bases at J, with 16 bases between. Looked up from germline, CDR1 is MNHNS and CDR2 is SASEGT. As concerns this clone: What it binds is unknown.

Findings of the study overall: Still undetermined is the antigen specificity of the expanded peripheral T cells.

This chain uses TRBV6-1 with TRBJ2-5, with D tentatively TRBD1 or TRBD2 (5 bases each). The sample in question was CD4+ or CD8+ T cells sorted from blood, obtained in a trial of the OX40 agonist ivuxolimab. This receptor was obtained from an adult with an advanced solid tumor such as melanoma, head and neck, liver or kidney cancer. DNA for the CDR3: TGTGCCAGCAGCCAGGGTACGGGGCGTGAGACCCAGTACTTC. It codes for CASSQGTGRETQYF.